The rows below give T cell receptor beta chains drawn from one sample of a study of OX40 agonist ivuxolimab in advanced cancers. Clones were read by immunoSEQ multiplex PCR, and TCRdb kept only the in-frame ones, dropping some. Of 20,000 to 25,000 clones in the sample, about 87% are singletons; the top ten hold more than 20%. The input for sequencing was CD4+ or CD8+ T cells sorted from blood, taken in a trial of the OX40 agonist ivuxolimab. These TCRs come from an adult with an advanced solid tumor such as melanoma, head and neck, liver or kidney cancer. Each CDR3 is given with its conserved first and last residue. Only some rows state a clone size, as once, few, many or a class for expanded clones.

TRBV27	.	CASSPLVGGTGELFF
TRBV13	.	CASSYDGRYNEQFF
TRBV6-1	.	CASSEIHSDPANTIYF
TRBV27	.	CASSLGWGYGYTF
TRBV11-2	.	CASSLGTSGGAGHEQFF
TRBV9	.	CASSVGGSSYEQYF
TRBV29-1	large	CSVRDATISYGYTF
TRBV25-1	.	CASSEFTGENIQYF
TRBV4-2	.	CASSPRGESTDTQYF
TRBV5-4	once	CASSLIPGVNQPQHF
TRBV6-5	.	CASTPGRSYGYTF
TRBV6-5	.	CASSYQAGSNTEAFF
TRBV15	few	CATSDGWGEASNYGYTF
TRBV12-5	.	CASGWDIGYGYTF
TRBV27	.	CAAGPYNEQFF
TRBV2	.	CASSQLDSLNQPQHF
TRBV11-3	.	CASSHPGPNEQFF
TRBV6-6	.	CASTKRLQSLNQPQHF
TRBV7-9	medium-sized	CASRFSGDHEQYF
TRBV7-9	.	CASSLPGPEAFF
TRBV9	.	CASSVGDETHEQYF
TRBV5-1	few	CASSLEGRPYEQYF